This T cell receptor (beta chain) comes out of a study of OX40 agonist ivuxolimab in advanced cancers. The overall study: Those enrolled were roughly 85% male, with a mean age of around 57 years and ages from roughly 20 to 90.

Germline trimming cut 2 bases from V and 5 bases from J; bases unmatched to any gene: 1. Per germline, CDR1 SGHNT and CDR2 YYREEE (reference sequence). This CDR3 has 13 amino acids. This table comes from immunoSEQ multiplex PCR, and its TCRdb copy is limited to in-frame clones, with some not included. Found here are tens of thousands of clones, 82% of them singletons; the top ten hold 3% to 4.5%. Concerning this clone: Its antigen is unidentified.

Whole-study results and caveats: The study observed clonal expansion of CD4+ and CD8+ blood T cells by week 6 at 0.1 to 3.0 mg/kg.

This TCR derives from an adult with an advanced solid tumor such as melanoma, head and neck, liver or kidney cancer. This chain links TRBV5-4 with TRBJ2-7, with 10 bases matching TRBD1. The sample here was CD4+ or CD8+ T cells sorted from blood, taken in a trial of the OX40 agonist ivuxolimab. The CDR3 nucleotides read TGTGCCAGCAGCTTAGGGACAGGGGACGAGCAGTACTTC. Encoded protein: CASSLGTGDEQYF.